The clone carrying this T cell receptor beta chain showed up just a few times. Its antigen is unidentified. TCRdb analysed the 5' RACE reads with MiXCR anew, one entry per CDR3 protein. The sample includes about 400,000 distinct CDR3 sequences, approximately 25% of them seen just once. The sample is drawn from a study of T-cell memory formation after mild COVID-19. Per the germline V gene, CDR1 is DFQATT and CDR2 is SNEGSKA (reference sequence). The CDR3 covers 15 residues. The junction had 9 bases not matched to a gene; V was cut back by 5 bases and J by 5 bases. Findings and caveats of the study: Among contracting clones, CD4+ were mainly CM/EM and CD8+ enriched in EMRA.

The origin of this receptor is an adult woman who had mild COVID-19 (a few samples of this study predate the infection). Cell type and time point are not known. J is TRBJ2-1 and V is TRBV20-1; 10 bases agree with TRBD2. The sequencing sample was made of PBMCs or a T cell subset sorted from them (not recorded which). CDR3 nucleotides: TGCAGTGCTTCGAGCGGGAGGGTCGCCAACAATGAGCAGTTCTTC. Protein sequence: CSASSGRVANNEQFF.